This TCR beta chain appears in the sequencing data of a study of cytomegalovirus exposure and HLA in healthy donors. The CDR3 totals 15 residues. The V segment lost 1 base and the J segment 4 bases; nucleotides outside the gene matches: 3. Germline lookup yields CDR1 SGHVS and CDR2 FNYEAQ. Amplification used 60 Vbeta primers and 13 Jbeta primers. Assay used: immunoSEQ multiplex PCR; TCRdb lists only in-frame clones, some missing. This sample has around 190,000 clones, with 80% to 85% found just once. Sequencing used PBMCs. The chain recombines TRBV7-6 with TRBJ2-1; 8 nucleotides agree with TRBD1. The receptor was isolated from a woman between 35 and 50 years old in good health and CMV-seronegative. This CDR3 is CASSLEGQGYNEQFF. DNA of the CDR3: TGTGCCAGCAGCTTAGAAGGACAGGGATACAATGAGCAGTTCTTC.